This TCR beta chain was profiled in a study of T-cell memory formation after mild COVID-19. Study in general: In these data, TCR clusters were largely donor specific.

A 5'RACE reaction primed in the constant segment made cDNA libraries of TCR alpha and TCR beta, and these carried sample barcodes and UMIs. TCRdb re-called the 5' RACE reads through MiXCR, storing one row per CDR3 protein. The sample lists about 610,000 distinct CDR3 sequences, roughly 17% occurring once. Study-level findings and limits: The study detected some responding clones in pre-infection memory, suggesting cross-reactive memory joined.

The CDR3 is made up of 15 amino acids. V trimming: 1 base; J trimming: 8 bases; junction bases outside the gene matches: 6. CDR1 and CDR2 from the germline V gene are LNHDA and SQIVND (reference sequence). A note on this clonotype: Its antigen is unidentified.

Sequencing was done on a sample of PBMCs or a T cell subset sorted from them (not recorded which). The chain joins TRBV19 to TRBJ2-1, with 9 bases identical to TRBD2. The TCR comes from an adult woman who had mild COVID-19 (a few samples of this study predate the infection). Cell type and time point are not known. The CDR3 coding sequence is TGTGCCAGTAGTATAGTGCGGGAGGGCCTCTATGAGCAGTTCTTC. This codes for CASSIVREGLYEQFF.